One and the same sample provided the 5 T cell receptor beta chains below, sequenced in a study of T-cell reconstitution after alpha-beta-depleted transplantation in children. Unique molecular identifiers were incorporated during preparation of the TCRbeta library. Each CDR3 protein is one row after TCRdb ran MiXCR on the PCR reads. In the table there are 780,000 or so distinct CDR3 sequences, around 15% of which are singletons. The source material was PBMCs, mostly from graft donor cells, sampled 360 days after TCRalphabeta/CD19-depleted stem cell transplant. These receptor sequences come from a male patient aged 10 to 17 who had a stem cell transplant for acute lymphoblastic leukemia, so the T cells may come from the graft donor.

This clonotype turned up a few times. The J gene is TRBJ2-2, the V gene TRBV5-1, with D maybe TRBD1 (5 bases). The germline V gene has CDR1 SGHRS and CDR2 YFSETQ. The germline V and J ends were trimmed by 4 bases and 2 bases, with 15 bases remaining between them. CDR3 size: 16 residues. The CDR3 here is CASSIKWTSNTGELFF. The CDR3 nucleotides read TGCGCCAGCAGCATAAAATGGACAAGCAACACCGGGGAGCTGTTTTTT.

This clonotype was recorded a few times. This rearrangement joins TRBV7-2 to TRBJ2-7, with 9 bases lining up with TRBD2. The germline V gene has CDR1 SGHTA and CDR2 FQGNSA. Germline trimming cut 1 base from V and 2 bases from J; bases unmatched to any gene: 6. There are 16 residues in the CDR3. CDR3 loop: CASSLVQTSGTYEQYF. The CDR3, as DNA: TGTGCCAGCAGCTTAGTACAGACTAGCGGTACCTACGAGCAGTACTTC.

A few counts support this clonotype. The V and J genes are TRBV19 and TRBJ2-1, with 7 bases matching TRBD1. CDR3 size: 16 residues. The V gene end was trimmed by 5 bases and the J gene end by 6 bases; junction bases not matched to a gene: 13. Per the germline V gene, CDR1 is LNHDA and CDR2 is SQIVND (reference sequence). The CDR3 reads CASSPRGTGVVNEQFF. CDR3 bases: TGTGCCAGTAGTCCCCGTGGAACAGGGGTGGTCAATGAGCAGTTCTTC.

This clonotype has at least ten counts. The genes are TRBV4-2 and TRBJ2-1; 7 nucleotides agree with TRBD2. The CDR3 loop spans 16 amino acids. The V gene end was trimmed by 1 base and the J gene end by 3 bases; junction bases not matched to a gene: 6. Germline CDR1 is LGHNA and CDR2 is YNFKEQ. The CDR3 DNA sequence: TGTGCCAGCAGCCAAGGATGGGCGGGAGACTACAATGAGCAGTTCTTC. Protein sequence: CASSQGWAGDYNEQFF.

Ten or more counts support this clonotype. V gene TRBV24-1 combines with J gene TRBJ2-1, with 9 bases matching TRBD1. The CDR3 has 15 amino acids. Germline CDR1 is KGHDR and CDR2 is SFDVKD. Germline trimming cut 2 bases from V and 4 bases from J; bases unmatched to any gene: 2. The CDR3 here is CATSDSGTGYNEQFF. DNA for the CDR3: TGTGCCACCAGTGATTCCGGGACAGGGTACAATGAGCAGTTCTTC.